What follows is one T cell receptor (beta chain) and its context. The junction departs from the called germline gene at one end, perhaps through a read error. This entry is derived from a study of T cell responses to AZD1222 COVID-19 vaccine. Germline V lookup: CDR1 LNHDA, CDR2 SQIVND (reference sequence). This CDR3 is 17 amino acids long. Clones were sequenced by immunoSEQ multiplex PCR, and TCRdb holds only the in-frame ones, with some missing. The profile shows roughly 140,000 clones, about 90% of them singletons. Sequencing was performed on peripheral blood, taken on day 0 of AZD1222 vaccination. The chain employs TRBV19 and TRBJ2-6; 8 bases are a match to TRBD1. The clonotype was recovered from an adult in good health. The CDR3 spells CASRIGQGPFRANVLTF. The CDR3 DNA follows: TGTGCCAGTAGAATAGGACAGGGTCCTTTTAGGGCCAACGTCCTGACTTTC.